This T cell receptor beta chain appears in the sequencing data of a study of early T cells in non-severe SARS-CoV-2 infection. Overall study: Chains were unpaired, as sequencing was done on bulk RNA from unsorted whole blood. Findings and limits, study-wide: Matches to VDJdb favored anti-spike CD8 responses and missed private and CD4 specificities.

Unique molecular identifiers were affixed to single, distinct cDNA molecules. One entry per CDR3 protein, called by TCRdb with MiXCR from the 5' RACE reads. The table has about 21,000 distinct CDR3 sequences, more than 5% seen once. As for this clonotype: Its antigen is unknown.

The CDR3 loop spans 16 amino acids. After removal of 0 bases from V and 5 bases from J, the junction contained 4 bases not matched to a gene. Germline CDR1 reads KGHDR; CDR2 reads SFDVKD. The sequence came from an adult who was a healthcare worker with PCR-confirmed SARS-CoV-2 infection or an uninfected control (not recorded which). Sequences were derived from whole blood, sampled at baseline. V usage is TRBV24-1 and J usage is TRBJ2-1; TRBD1 agrees at 9 bases. As DNA, the CDR3 is TGTGCCACCAGTGATTTGAGGACAGGGGAGGACAATGAGCAGTTCTTC. It is translated as CATSDLRTGEDNEQFF.